The entry that follows covers one T cell receptor beta chain sequence. The target antigen is unknown. This sample is part of a study of T cells in Graves' hyperthyroidism and ophthalmopathy. Whole-study findings and limits: Ophthalmopathy could be told apart from stable hyperthyroidism with a 13 V-J model.

CDR3 size: 10 residues. Germline loops: CDR1 DFQATT, CDR2 SNEGSKA (reference sequence). Trimming took off 7 bases at V and 7 bases at J, with 10 bases between the two ends. The CDR3 regions of TCR beta were amplified from RNA transcripts. The study used the HTBI primer set for a first-round RT-PCR of the TCR CDR3. TCRdb reprocessed the multiplex PCR reads with MiXCR, giving one entry per CDR3 protein. The sample lists hundreds of thousands of distinct CDR3 sequences, about 45% occurring once. The sequence was collected from an adult man with Graves' disease, either hyperthyroidism or ophthalmopathy (not recorded which). The V and J genes are TRBV20-1 and TRBJ1-2; D gene uncertain. Sequenced material: peripheral blood or thyroid tissue (not recorded which). The CDR3 region has the DNA TGCAGTGACATGGACCGTGGCTACACCTTC. This codes for CSDMDRGYTF.